Listed here are 27 T cell receptor beta chains from one sample, sequenced in a study of blood T cell repertoires in COVID-19. TCRdb keeps only in-frame clones here, not all; method: immunoSEQ multiplex PCR. This sample yields roughly 300,000 clones, of which about nine tenths are seen a single time; roughly 1.1% belongs to the top ten. Input material: PBMCs or T cells enriched from blood (not recorded which). The receptors shown here come from a woman in her twenties or thirties who had recovered from COVID-19.

The chain is built from TRBV7-2 and TRBJ2-7; 7 bases fit TRBD2. After removal of 8 bases from V and 1 base from J, the junction contained 8 bases not matched to a gene. This CDR3 is built from 14 residues. Germline lookup yields CDR1 SGHTA and CDR2 FQGNSA. The CDR3 nucleotides read TGTGCCAGCTCGCGGGGGAGGACATCCTACGAGCAGTACTTC. Its translation: CASSRGRTSYEQYF.

This sequence joins TRBV7-2 and TRBJ2-1; 9 bases are a match to TRBD1. Germline V CDR1 and CDR2: SGHTA, FQGNSA. The J segment lost 3 bases and the V segment lost 0 bases, leaving 3 bases of the junction unmatched. The length of the CDR3 is 16 residues. This chain's CDR3 is CASSLADRGVYNEQFF. The CDR3 DNA follows: TGTGCCAGCAGCTTAGCTGACAGGGGGGTCTACAATGAGCAGTTCTTC.

This chain uses TRBV7-2 with TRBJ1-5; D gene unclear. The germline V gene has CDR1 SGHTA and CDR2 FQGNSA. Trimming took 6 bases from V and 3 from J, leaving 9 bases between them. This CDR3 has 13 residues. The CDR3 loop reads CASRTGFNQPQHF. DNA for the CDR3: TGTGCCAGCAGGACGGGATTCAATCAGCCCCAGCATTTT. Full variable domain (outside the CDR3, taken from reference TRBV7-2 and TRBJ1-5): GAGVSQSPSNKVTEKGKDVELRCDPISGHTALYWYRQSLGQGLEFLIYFQGNSAPDKSGLPSDRFSAERTGGSVSTLTIQRTQQEDSAVYLCASRTGFNQPQHFGDGTRLSIL.

The chain uses TRBV4-2 and TRBJ2-1, with D perhaps TRBD1 (5 bases). V lost 4 bases, J lost 4 bases, and 14 bases lay in between. The CDR3 runs to 15 residues. The germline V gene encodes CDR1 LGHNA and CDR2 YNFKEQ. As DNA, the CDR3 is TGTGCCAGCAGCCCTGGACATGAGGAATACAATGAGCAGTTCTTC. Protein: CASSPGHEEYNEQFF.

The V and J genes are TRBV4-1 and TRBJ1-1; D gene uncertain. The germline V and J ends were trimmed by 0 bases and 5 bases, with 4 bases remaining between them. CDR1 and CDR2 from the germline V gene are MGHRA and YSYEKL. This CDR3 spans 12 amino acids. The CDR3 nucleotides read TGCGCCAGCAGCCAAGACAGGACTGAAGCTTTCTTT. Encoded protein: CASSQDRTEAFF.

This rearrangement joins TRBV6-1 to TRBJ2-7; the match to TRBD1 covers 8 bases. CDR1 is MNHNS, CDR2 SASEGT, per germline. With 1 base clipped from V and 1 base from J, the junction kept 6 bases outside the gene matches. This CDR3 has 16 amino acids. The CDR3 protein is CASSEGPGQASYEQYF. CDR3 DNA sequence: TGTGCCAGCAGTGAAGGTCCGGGACAGGCTTCCTACGAGCAGTACTTC.

This chain connects TRBV28 to TRBJ1-2; possibly TRBD1 for D (6 bases). There are 12 residues in the CDR3. V lost 10 bases and J 4 bases, leaving 13 bases between the germline ends. In germline, CDR1 is MDHEN, CDR2 SYDVKM. CDR3 sequence (DNA): TGTGCCACCGATGACAGGCCCTATGGCTACACCTTC. Amino acid sequence: CATDDRPYGYTF.

The CDR3 nucleotides are TGTGCCAGCAGTTACGGAGACAGGGGCCACGAGCAGTACTTC. Its translation is CASSYGDRGHEQYF. The chain carries TRBV6-2 or TRBV6-3 and TRBJ2-7; 8 bases align to TRBD1. The V gene's germline CDR1 is MNHEY and CDR2 SVGEGT. This CDR3 is built from 14 residues. V gave up 2 bases and J gave up 5 bases; unmatched junction bases: 5.

The V and J genes are TRBV25-1 and TRBJ2-2, with 11 bases fitting TRBD2. There are 17 residues in the CDR3. Germline CDR1 and CDR2: MGHDK and SYGVNS. The J segment lost 7 bases and the V segment lost 4 bases, leaving 11 bases of the junction unmatched. The CDR3 region has the DNA TGTGCCAGCAGTGGAGGGGGTAGCGGGAGGGCTGGCGGGGAGCTGTTTTTT. This gives the protein CASSGGGSGRAGGELFF.

This clone was detected once. The V gene is TRBV27, the J gene TRBJ1-1; TRBD1 is a possible D gene (5 bases). The length of the CDR3 is 14 residues. Germline CDR1 and CDR2: MNHEY and SMNVEV (reference sequence). Trimming removed 1 base at V and 7 bases at J, with 13 bases between. CDR3 nucleotides: TGTGCCAGCAGTTTATTCGCGGGGACGATTGAAGCTTTCTTT. Its protein product is CASSLFAGTIEAFF.

The chain joins TRBV6-2 or TRBV6-3 to TRBJ2-1, with TRBD2 identical over 7 bases. The CDR3 consists of 15 residues. Germline V lookup: CDR1 MNHEY, CDR2 SVGEGT. Trimming took 2 bases from V and 9 from J; bases not matched to a gene: 10. CDR3 DNA: TGTGCCAGCAGTTACAGGGAGCGGGATTGGGGTGAGCAGTTCTTC. Its protein product is CASSYRERDWGEQFF.

CDR3 bases: TGTGCCAGCCTAAACAGGGATAAGGATGGCTACACCTTC. Translating it yields CASLNRDKDGYTF. V and J are TRBV6-5 and TRBJ1-2; possibly TRBD1 for D (6 bases). The CDR3 spans 13 residues. The V gene lost 8 bases and the J gene lost 6 bases, with 16 bases spanning the gap. Germline V gene sequence: CDR1 MNHEY, CDR2 SVGAGI.

The V gene is TRBV28, the J gene TRBJ2-1, with D tentatively TRBD2 (6 bases). This CDR3 is built from 18 residues. Trimming cost V 4 bases and J 4 bases, with 23 bases left between them. Germline V lookup: CDR1 MDHEN, CDR2 SYDVKM. The CDR3 loop reads CASSSGGLAQNIYNEQFF. CDR3 nucleotides: TGTGCCAGCAGTTCCGGAGGGCTAGCGCAAAACATTTACAATGAGCAGTTCTTC.

The gene calls are TRBV6-1 and TRBJ1-1; 9 nucleotides agree with TRBD1. This CDR3 comprises 15 residues. V shed 2 bases and J 5 bases; nucleotides not matched to a gene: 6. Germline V gene data show CDR1 as MNHNS and CDR2 as SASEGT. CDR3 in amino acids: CASSETGTGRTEAFF. The CDR3 DNA is TGTGCCAGCAGTGAAACGGGGACAGGGCGGACTGAAGCTTTCTTT.

The chain carries TRBV3-1 (or the pseudogene TRBV3-2) and TRBJ2-7; TRBD2 might be the D (6 bases). The CDR3 has 13 residues. V lost 0 bases and J 9 bases, leaving 12 bases between the germline ends. Germline CDR1 and CDR2: LGHDT and YNNKEL (reference sequence). CDR3 coding DNA: TGTGCCAGCAGCCAAGATCGCGGGGTAGGGCAGTACTTC. Translation gives CASSQDRGVGQYF.

The chain has TRBV4-2 and TRBJ1-3; D call uncertain. Germline V gene sequence: CDR1 LGHNA, CDR2 YNFKEQ. This CDR3 comprises 16 residues. V was pared by 3 bases and J by 0 bases, with 12 bases between. CDR3 sequence reads: CASSQMAGNSGNTIYF. The CDR3 DNA reads TGTGCCAGCAGCCAGATGGCCGGGAACTCTGGAAACACCATATATTTT.

The chain links TRBV7-3 to TRBJ2-1; 7 bases agree with TRBD2. The J segment lost 6 bases and the V segment lost 1 base, leaving 6 bases of the junction unmatched. Looked up from germline, CDR1 is SGHTA and CDR2 is FQGTGA. CDR3 length: 15 amino acids. CDR3 region: CASSLNGGRSNEQFF. The CDR3 DNA is TGTGCCAGCAGCTTAAACGGCGGGAGAAGCAATGAGCAGTTCTTC.

The CDR3 sequence is CASSPPPGSGANVLTF. The CDR3 coding sequence is TGTGCCAGCTCACCACCCCCGGGGTCTGGGGCCAACGTCCTGACTTTC. The chain combines TRBV18 with TRBJ2-6; D possibly corresponds to TRBD2 (5 bases). The germline V gene has CDR1 KGHSH and CDR2 LQKENI. CDR3 size: 16 residues. The ends were cut back, 0 bases at V and 1 base at J, with 7 bases in the middle.

CDR3 DNA sequence: TGTGCCTGGAGCGACGGGAGCTCCTACGAGCAGTACTTC. Translation: CAWSDGSSYEQYF. The chain recombines TRBV30 with TRBJ2-7; tentatively, D is TRBD2 (6 bases). V dropped 3 bases and J dropped 0 bases, with 9 bases sitting between them. Germline CDR1 GTSNPN, CDR2 SVGIG (reference sequence). The length of the CDR3 is 13 residues.

The chain is built from TRBV9 and TRBJ2-1, with 8 bases lining up with TRBD2. There are 16 residues in the CDR3. V lost 0 bases to trimming and J lost 8 bases; unmatched junction nucleotides: 10. CDR1 is SGDLS, CDR2 YYNGEE, per germline. The CDR3: CASSVGTSPMGYEQFF. For the CDR3, the DNA is TGTGCCAGCAGCGTAGGGACTAGCCCAATGGGGTATGAGCAGTTCTTC. Complete variable domain (other parts from reference TRBV9 and TRBJ2-1): DSGVTQTPKHLITATGQRVTLRCSPRSGDLSVYWYQQSLDQGLQFLIQYYNGEERAKGNILERFSAQQFPDLHSELNLSSLELGDSALYFCASSVGTSPMGYEQFFGPGTRLTVL.

The chain carries TRBV19 and TRBJ1-5; 9 bases align to TRBD1. V shed 8 bases, J shed 3 bases, and the junction held 8 bases outside the gene matches. Germline CDR1 and CDR2: LNHDA and SQIVND (reference sequence). The CDR3 covers 15 residues. Written as DNA, the CDR3 is TGTGCCAGTTCTTGGACAGGGGAGAACAATCAGCCCCAGCATTTT. It encodes CASSWTGENNQPQHF.

This chain joins TRBV28 and TRBJ1-6; 7 bases match TRBD1. Germline V CDR1 and CDR2: MDHEN, SYDVKM. The CDR3 is 14 amino acids. V shed 8 bases, J shed 7 bases, and the junction held 8 bases outside the gene matches. The CDR3 DNA is TGTGCCAGCGTAAAGGGGGCAAAAAATTCACCCCTCCACTTT. It is translated as CASVKGAKNSPLHF. The complete variable domain, with remaining parts taken from reference TRBV28 and TRBJ1-6, reads DVKVTQSSRYLVKRTGEKVFLECVQDMDHENMFWYRQDPGLGLRLIYFSYDVKMKEKGDIPEGYSVSREKKERFSLILESASTNQTSMYLCASVKGAKNSPLHFGNGTRLTVT.

The rearrangement links TRBV15 to TRBJ1-1, with D unresolved. The CDR3 totals 15 residues. Germline loops: CDR1 LNHNV, CDR2 YYDKDF (reference sequence). Trimming shortened V by 0 bases and J by 1 base, and 9 bases separated the two germline ends. The CDR3 DNA follows: TGTGCCACCAGCAGAGATCCCGGAGCGAACACTGAAGCTTTCTTT. Translated: CATSRDPGANTEAFF.

This sequence joins TRBV6-5 and TRBJ2-1; possibly TRBD2 for D (5 bases). CDR3 length equals 14 residues. Germline CDR1 MNHEY, CDR2 SVGAGI. V dropped 6 bases and J dropped 5 bases, with 14 bases sitting between them. CDR3 residues: CASRGSGLNNEQFF. The CDR3, as DNA: TGTGCCAGCAGAGGAAGCGGCCTTAACAATGAGCAGTTCTTC.

The V and J genes are TRBV28 and TRBJ2-1; D gene uncertain. The V and J ends lost 3 bases and 8 bases respectively, with 17 bases between them. Germline assignment: CDR1 MDHEN and CDR2 SYDVKM. The CDR3 has 15 residues. For the CDR3, the DNA is TGTGCCAGCAGTTTCCGTCAGAGGCCTTACCATGAGCAGTTCTTC. Its translation: CASSFRQRPYHEQFF.

This clone was seen more than once but under ten times. The chain combines TRBV4-1 with TRBJ2-7, with D tentatively TRBD1 (5 bases). Germline lookup yields CDR1 MGHRA and CDR2 YSYEKL. The V and J ends lost 0 bases and 9 bases respectively, with 18 bases between them. The CDR3 has 15 residues. CDR3 nucleotide sequence: TGCGCCAGCAGCCAAGATCAGGGCTACCCCTTCGGGCAGTACTTC. It specifies CASSQDQGYPFGQYF.

The chain employs TRBV28 and TRBJ2-7, with TRBD1 matching over 7 bases. This CDR3 region has 13 residues. J gave up 1 base and V 4 bases, and 1 base lay outside the gene matches. In germline, CDR1 is MDHEN, CDR2 SYDVKM. The CDR3 reads CASSSTGSYEQYF. CDR3 DNA sequence: TGTGCCAGCAGTTCGACAGGGTCCTACGAGCAGTACTTC.